The clone carrying this T cell receptor (beta chain) was counted ten times or more. The antigen is unknown. This specimen comes from a study of T cells in Graves' hyperthyroidism and ophthalmopathy. Study details: Blood was drawn when the patient was first diagnosed and still untreated. Study-wide results and limits: Also found in blood were most expanded thyroid clonotypes above 0.001.

The CDR3 has 13 residues. The V gene's germline CDR1 is SNHLY and CDR2 FYNNEI. V was pared by 4 bases and J by 7 bases, with 14 bases between. PBMCs were collected from an approximately 9.4 ml volume of fresh peripheral blood. Using RNA transcripts as the source, TCR beta CDR3 regions were amplified. First-round RT-PCR with HTBI primers amplified the TCR CDR3 region. TCRdb called the multiplex PCR reads again in MiXCR, with one record for every CDR3 protein. The sample yields about 560,000 distinct CDR3 sequences, approximately 16% seen once. This sequence was found in a young woman with Graves' hyperthyroidism. The chain is built from TRBV2 and TRBJ2-7, with D maybe TRBD2 (6 bases). Sequencing was carried out using blood. As DNA, the CDR3 is TGTGCCAGCAGTGTAACGGGAGCTCGGGAGCAGTACTTC. It translates to CASSVTGAREQYF.